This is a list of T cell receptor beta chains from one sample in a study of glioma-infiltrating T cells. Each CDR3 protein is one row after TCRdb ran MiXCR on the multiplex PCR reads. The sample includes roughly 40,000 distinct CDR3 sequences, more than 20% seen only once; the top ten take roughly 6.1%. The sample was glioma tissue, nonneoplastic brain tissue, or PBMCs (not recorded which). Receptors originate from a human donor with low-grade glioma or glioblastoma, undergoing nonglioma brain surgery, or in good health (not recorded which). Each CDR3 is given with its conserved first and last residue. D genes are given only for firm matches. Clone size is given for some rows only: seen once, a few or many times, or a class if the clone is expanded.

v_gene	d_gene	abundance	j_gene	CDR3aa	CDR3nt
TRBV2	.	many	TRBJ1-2	CASSVLSGSGYTF	TGTGCCAGCAGTGTTCTATCAGGCAGTGGCTACACCTTC
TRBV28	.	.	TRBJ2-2	CVSSFLASTGELFF	TGTGTTAGCAGTTTTCTGGCGTCAACCGGGGAGCTGTTTTTT
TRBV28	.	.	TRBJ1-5	CASRLTDSQPQHF	TGTGCCAGCAGGTTGACAGACAGTCAGCCCCAGCATTTT
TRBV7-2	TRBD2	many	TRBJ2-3	CASSLTSGQFTDTQYF	TGTGCCAGCAGCTTAACTAGCGGTCAATTCACAGATACGCAGTATTTT
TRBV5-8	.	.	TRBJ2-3	CASSPSETQYF	TGTGCCAGCAGCCCGTCCGAAACGCAGTATTTT
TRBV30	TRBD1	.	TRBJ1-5	CAWNPGTASNQPQHF	TGTGCCTGGAACCCCGGGACAGCCAGCAATCAGCCACAGCATTTT
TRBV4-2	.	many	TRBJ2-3	CASSQDRARDTQYF	TGTGCCAGCAGCCAAGATCGGGCACGGGATACGCAGTATTTT
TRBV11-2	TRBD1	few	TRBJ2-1	CASSTWDRKNEQFF	TGTGCCAGCAGCACCTGGGACAGGAAGAATGAGCAGTTCTTC
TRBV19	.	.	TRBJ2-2	CASSIASTNTGELFF	TGTGCCAGTAGTATAGCCAGTACGAACACCGGGGAGCTGTTTTTT
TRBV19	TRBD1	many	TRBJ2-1	CASSIVPGQGLYF	TGTGCCAGTAGTATAGTACCGGGACAGGGACTATACTTC
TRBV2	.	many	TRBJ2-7	CASSRTNGYEQYF	TGTGCCAGCAGCCGGACTAACGGGTACGAGCAGTACTTC
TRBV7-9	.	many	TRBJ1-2	CASREGGTTYGYTF	TGTGCCAGCAGGGAAGGGGGGACGACCTATGGCTACACCTTC
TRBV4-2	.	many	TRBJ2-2	CASSQGTTHTGELFF	TGTGCCAGCAGCCAAGGGACGACCCACACCGGGGAGCTGTTTTTT
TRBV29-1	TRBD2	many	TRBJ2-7	CSVEVLAGNEQYF	TGCAGCGTTGAGGTGCTAGCGGGAAACGAGCAGTACTTC
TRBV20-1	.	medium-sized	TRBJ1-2	CSAGAGVAGYTF	TGCAGTGCCGGGGCAGGGGTGGCTGGCTACACCTTC
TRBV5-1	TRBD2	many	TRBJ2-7	CASSYGTSGSSYEQYF	TGCGCCAGCAGCTACGGGACTAGCGGGAGTTCCTACGAGCAGTACTTC
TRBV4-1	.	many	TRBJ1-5	CASSQDSGTSATQHF	TGCGCCAGCAGCCAAGACTCGGGGACGTCAGCGACCCAGCATTTT
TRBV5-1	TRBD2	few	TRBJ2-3	CASSFSGASTDTQYF	TGCGCCAGCAGCTTTAGCGGGGCCAGCACAGATACGCAGTATTTT
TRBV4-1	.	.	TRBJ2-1	CASSPEPASYNKQFF	TGCGCCAGCAGCCCGGAACCGGCCTCCTACAATAAGCAGTTCTTC
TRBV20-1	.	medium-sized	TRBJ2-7	CSTSGSREQYF	TGCAGTACTAGTGGTAGTCGCGAGCAGTACTTC
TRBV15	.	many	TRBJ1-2	CATAGGLTNYGYTF	TGTGCCACCGCTGGGGGCTTAACTAACTATGGCTACACCTTC
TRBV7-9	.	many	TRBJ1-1	CASSPGDTNTEAFF	TGTGCCAGCAGCCCGGGGGACACCAACACTGAAGCTTTCTTT
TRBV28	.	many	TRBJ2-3	CASSLDRETLTDTQYF	TGTGCCAGCAGCCTGGACCGGGAAACCCTCACAGATACGCAGTATTTT
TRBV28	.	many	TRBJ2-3	CASSPALTETDTQYF	TGTGCCAGCAGTCCCGCCCTTACCGAGACAGATACGCAGTATTTT
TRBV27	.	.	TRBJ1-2	CASSSRAGIDNYTF	TGTGCCAGCAGTTCTAGGGCAGGGATAGATAACTACACCTTC
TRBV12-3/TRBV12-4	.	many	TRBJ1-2	CASSFGYGYTF	TGTGCCAGCAGTTTCGGTTATGGCTACACCTTC
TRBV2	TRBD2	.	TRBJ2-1	CASSEGAGGYNGQFF	TGTGCCAGCAGTGAAGGAGCGGGGGGCTACAATGGGCAGTTCTTC
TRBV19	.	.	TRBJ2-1	CASSSGRGAYYNEQFF	TGTGCCAGTAGCTCCGGACGGGGGGCCTACTACAATGAGCAGTTCTTC
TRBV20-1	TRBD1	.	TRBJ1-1	CSARAPGTGDTEAFF	TGCAGTGCTAGAGCCCCAGGGACAGGGGACACTGAAGCTTTCTTT
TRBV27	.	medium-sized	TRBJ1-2	CASAPGRNYGYTF	TGTGCCAGCGCGCCGGGAAGAAACTATGGCTACACCTTC
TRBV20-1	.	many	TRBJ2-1	CSAQGGSSYNEQFF	TGCAGTGCCCAGGGGGGTAGCTCCTACAATGAGCAGTTCTTC
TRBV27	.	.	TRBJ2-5	CARSQRRGGGETQYF	TGTGCCCGCAGCCAAAGAAGGGGAGGGGGAGAGACCCAGTACTTC
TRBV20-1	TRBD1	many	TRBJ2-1	CSARDFTTGGNEQFF	TGCAGTGCTAGAGATTTTACGACAGGGGGAAATGAGCAGTTCTTC
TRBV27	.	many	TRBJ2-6	CASSSIRGSGANVLTF	TGTGCCAGCAGTTCCATACGGGGCTCTGGGGCCAACGTCCTGACTTTC
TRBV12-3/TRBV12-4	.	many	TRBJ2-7	CASSLAGTHYEQYF	TGTGCCAGCAGTTTGGCGGGAACCCACTACGAGCAGTACTTC
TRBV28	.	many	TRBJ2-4	CASSLSAAPQYIQYF	TGTGCCAGCAGTTTAAGCGCGGCACCTCAGTACATTCAGTACTTC
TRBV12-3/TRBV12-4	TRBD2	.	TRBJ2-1	CASSTGLAGARSYNEQFF	TGTGCCAGCAGCACGGGACTAGCGGGGGCCCGCTCCTACAATGAGCAGTTCTTC